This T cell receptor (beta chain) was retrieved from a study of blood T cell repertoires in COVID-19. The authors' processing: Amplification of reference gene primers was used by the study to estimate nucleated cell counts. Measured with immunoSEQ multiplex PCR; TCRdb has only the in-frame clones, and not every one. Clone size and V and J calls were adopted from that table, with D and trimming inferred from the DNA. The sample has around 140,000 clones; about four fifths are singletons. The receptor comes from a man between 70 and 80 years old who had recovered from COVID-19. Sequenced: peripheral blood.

In nucleotides, the CDR3 is TGTGCCAGCAGTTACGTTCCGGGGAAGAACACTGAAGCTTTCTTT. Amino acids: CASSYVPGKNTEAFF. The chain joins TRBV6-6 to TRBJ1-1; D gene uncertain. Germline loops: CDR1 MNHNY, CDR2 SVGAGI (reference sequence). The CDR3 is 15 amino acids. Trimming took 2 bases from V and 1 from J, leaving 11 bases between them.